Sequencing of this T cell receptor beta chain was carried out in a study of blood T cell repertoires in COVID-19. The wider study: Sites in the United States, Italy and Spain provided acute and convalescent COVID-19 samples. PBMCs, B-cell-depleted T cells, or T cells provided the cDNA or gDNA that made up the material.

The germline V gene encodes CDR1 SGDLS and CDR2 YYNGEE. After removal of 3 bases from V and 6 bases from J, the junction contained 11 bases not matched to a gene. CDR3 length: 15 amino acids. This clone was found once. Authors' methods: Estimates of nucleated cell counts were drawn from the amplification of reference gene primers. TCRdb keeps only in-frame clones here, not all; method: immunoSEQ multiplex PCR. Clone size and V and J calls were adopted from that table, with D and trimming inferred from the DNA. The sample consists of around 190,000 clones, more than 75% of them appearing once. The chain links TRBV9 to TRBJ1-2; 7 bases are shared with TRBD1. The TCR originated in a woman in her 50s with acute COVID-19. Source material: PBMCs or T cells enriched from blood (not recorded which). CDR3 region: CASSAPGGTGHGYTF. CDR3 coding DNA: TGTGCCAGCAGCGCCCCAGGGGGAACGGGCCATGGCTACACCTTC.